This is a list of T cell receptor beta chains from one sample in a study of response to subunit inactivated influenza vaccine. Each CDR3 protein is one row after TCRdb ran MiXCR on the RT-PCR reads. The data show some 570,000 distinct CDR3 sequences, approximately 10% seen once. This same sample was also part of a study on T cells expressing NK-cell markers.

This specimen was PBMCs from blood, taken on the day of vaccination. These receptors were taken from a man over 45 who received an inactivated influenza vaccine. CDR3s leave out the opening cysteine and the closing phenylalanine or tryptophan. The listing skips clone size in some rows; elsewhere it reads once, few, many or a size class.

clone size,V gene,J gene,CDR3 protein
many,TRBV29-1,TRBJ2-2,SVLGHAVNTGELF
few,TRBV20-1,TRBJ2-5,SARDLGLAGGPGETQY
NA,TRBV3-1,TRBJ2-3,ASSLGVTSGGAYRFTDTQY
NA,TRBV19,TRBJ1-5,ASVAARALQPQH
few,TRBV7-9,TRBJ2-1,ASSPSGRSHNEQF
few,TRBV6-1,TRBJ2-5,ASSPTGAGETQY
few,TRBV20-1,TRBJ2-5,SGHRWETQY
NA,TRBV19,TRBJ1-5,ASSIDSYSNQPQH
few,TRBV2,TRBJ2-3,ASSGRDRENTDTQY
NA,TRBV19,TRBJ2-7,ASSRRKGQGAEQY
NA,TRBV12-3/TRBV12-4,TRBJ2-2,ASRGDRVRGTGELF
NA,TRBV28,TRBJ2-3,ASSSPGAASTDTQY
NA,TRBV4-3,TRBJ1-6,ASSQVIGGGLH
NA,TRBV3-1,TRBJ2-6,ASSQVAVSGANVLT
few,TRBV7-9,TRBJ2-3,ASSPDGPTQY
NA,TRBV28,TRBJ2-1,ASSLPYGLTYNEQF
NA,TRBV20-1,TRBJ1-2,SARDRTGDYGYT
NA,TRBV7-9,TRBJ1-1,ASSSLGGNTEAF
few,TRBV7-2,TRBJ2-6,ASSFLSKSGANVLT
NA,TRBV7-7,TRBJ2-2,ASSLAPGLTTGELF
few,TRBV7-6,TRBJ2-1,ASSLVSSSGFTYEQF
NA,TRBV2,TRBJ2-7,ASSVRAGAIYEQY
NA,TRBV5-1,TRBJ1-6,ASSPRTGESNSPLH
NA,TRBV12-3/TRBV12-4,TRBJ2-5,ASRRDILRAETQY
few,TRBV4-2,TRBJ2-3,ASSPTLKVGAATDTQY
few,TRBV20-1,TRBJ2-7,SATSGSKEQY
NA,TRBV4-2,TRBJ2-5,ASSQDPGRGETQY
NA,TRBV14,TRBJ2-3,ASSLVQPNTQY
NA,TRBV18,TRBJ1-2,ASSPNGDNYGYT
NA,TRBV9,TRBJ2-2,ASSVGPSTGELF
few,TRBV7-9,TRBJ2-7,ATDSQGMYEQY
many,TRBV7-2,TRBJ2-5,ASSEARGSQETQY